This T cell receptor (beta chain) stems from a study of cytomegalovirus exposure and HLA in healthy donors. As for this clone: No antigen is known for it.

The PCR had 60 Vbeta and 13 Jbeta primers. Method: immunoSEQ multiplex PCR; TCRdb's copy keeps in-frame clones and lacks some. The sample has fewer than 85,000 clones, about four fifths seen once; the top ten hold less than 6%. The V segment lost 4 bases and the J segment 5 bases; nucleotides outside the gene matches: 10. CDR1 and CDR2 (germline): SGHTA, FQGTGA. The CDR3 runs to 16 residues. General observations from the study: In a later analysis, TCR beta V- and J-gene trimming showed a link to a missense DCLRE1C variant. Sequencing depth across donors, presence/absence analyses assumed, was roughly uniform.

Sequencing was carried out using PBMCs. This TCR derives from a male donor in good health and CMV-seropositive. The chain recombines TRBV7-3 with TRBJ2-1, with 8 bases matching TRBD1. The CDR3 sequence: CASSSGAPDRDNEQFF. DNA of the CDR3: TGTGCCAGCAGCTCCGGGGCCCCGGACAGGGACAATGAGCAGTTCTTC.